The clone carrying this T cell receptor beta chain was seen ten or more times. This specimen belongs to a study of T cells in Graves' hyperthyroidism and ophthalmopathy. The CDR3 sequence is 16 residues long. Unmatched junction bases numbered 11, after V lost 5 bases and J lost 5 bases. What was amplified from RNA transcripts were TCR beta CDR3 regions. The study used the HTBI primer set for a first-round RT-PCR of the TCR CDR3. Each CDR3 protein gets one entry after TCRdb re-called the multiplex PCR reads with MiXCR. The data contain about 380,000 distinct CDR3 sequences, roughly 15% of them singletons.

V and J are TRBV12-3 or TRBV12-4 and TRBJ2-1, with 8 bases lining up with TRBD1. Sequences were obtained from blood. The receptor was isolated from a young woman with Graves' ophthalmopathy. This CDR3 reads CASSGTRGRTDNEQFF. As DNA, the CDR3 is TGTGCCAGCAGTGGCACCAGGGGGCGAACCGACAATGAGCAGTTCTTC.